This T cell receptor (beta chain) was profiled in a study of post-analysis software for immune sequencing data. Study outcomes and limitations: With TRBV5-6, TRBV5-1 and TRBV20-1 included, 5 or 6 TRBV segments were more frequent in patients than in controls.

Of note for this clonotype: The antigen is undetermined.

TCR beta cDNA libraries included unique molecular identifiers. Using its own MiXCR run on the PCR reads, TCRdb lists one record per CDR3 protein. The sample has some 690,000 distinct CDR3 sequences, approximately 59% seen once. The germline gives CDR1 SQVTM, CDR2 ANQGSEA. Trimming removed 1 base from V and 1 base from J, with 7 bases in between. The CDR3 length is 13 residues. V gene TRBV29-1 combines with J gene TRBJ2-5, with D perhaps matching TRBD1 (5 bases). What was sequenced was blood. This receptor was identified in a girl aged 2-9 years with multiple sclerosis. The CDR3 protein is CSVEGQPQETQYF. CDR3 nucleotide sequence: TGCAGCGTTGAAGGACAGCCCCAAGAGACCCAGTACTTC. The variable domain in full, completed from reference TRBV29-1 and TRBJ2-5, reads SAVISQKPSRDICQRGTSLTIQCQVDSQVTMMFWYRQQPGQSLTLIATANQGSEATYESGFVIDKFPISRPNLTFSTLTVSNMSPEDSSIYLCSVEGQPQETQYFGPGTRLLVL.